This is a list of T cell receptor beta chains from one sample in a study of blood T cell repertoires in COVID-19. Clones were read by immunoSEQ multiplex PCR, and TCRdb kept only the in-frame ones, dropping some. The sample includes about 180,000 clones, about 88% of them seen just once. The sample consisted of peripheral blood. The receptors stem from a woman aged 30 to 39 with active or convalescent COVID-19. CDR3s include the opening cysteine and the closing phenylalanine or tryptophan. The D gene is left open where the match is weak. A clone size is listed for some rows: how often the clone was seen (once, few, many), or a class if it is expanded.

clone_size,d_call,v_call,j_call,cdr3_nt,cdr3_aa
NA,TRBD2,TRBV24-1,TRBJ2-3,TGTGCCACCAGTGTTGGGACTAGACCGGATACGCAGTATTTT,CATSVGTRPDTQYF
once,TRBD2,TRBV6-4,TRBJ2-1,TGTGCCAGCAGTGATACTAGCGGGAGTAAGCATGAGCAGTTCTTC,CASSDTSGSKHEQFF
NA,NA,TRBV30,TRBJ1-1,TGTGCCTGGAGAGCAAACAGGGTACCAGGCACTGAAGCTTTCTTT,CAWRANRVPGTEAFF
NA,NA,TRBV3-1/TRBV3-2,TRBJ2-2,TGTGCCAGCAGCCAAGCCGGGATCTGGTTTTTT,CASSQAGIWFF
NA,TRBD1,TRBV19,TRBJ1-2,TGTGCCAGTAGTATAAGGAGGACAGGGATCGGCTACACCTTC,CASSIRRTGIGYTF
NA,NA,TRBV11-2,TRBJ1-2,TGTGCCAGCAGCCCTCGACCTGGGGGGGCCTATGGCTACACCTTC,CASSPRPGGAYGYTF
NA,TRBD1,TRBV28,TRBJ2-7,TGTGCCAGCAGTTCTCCCGGGACAGGGGTCTACGAGCAGTACTTC,CASSSPGTGVYEQYF
NA,NA,TRBV12-3/TRBV12-4,TRBJ1-1,TGTGCCAGCAGTTCCGGGTGGACTGAAGCTTTCTTT,CASSSGWTEAFF
NA,NA,TRBV10-3,TRBJ1-1,TGTGCCACCAGCCCGGACGGACGAGGGACTGAAGCTTTCTTT,CATSPDGRGTEAFF
NA,TRBD2,TRBV24-1,TRBJ2-3,TGTGCCACCAGTGATTTTAGCGGGGGAACAGATACGCAGTATTTT,CATSDFSGGTDTQYF
once,TRBD1,TRBV11-3,TRBJ1-1,TGTGCCAGCAGCCCGGCCGGGACAGTCAACACTGAAGCTTTCTTT,CASSPAGTVNTEAFF
NA,NA,TRBV7-2,TRBJ2-3,TGTGCCAGCAGCTTAGGGGGGCCGACAGATACGCAGTATTTT,CASSLGGPTDTQYF
NA,TRBD2,TRBV19,TRBJ2-1,TGTGCCAGTAGTATGGTAGCGGGAGGTATCGGTGAGCAGTTCTTC,CASSMVAGGIGEQFF
NA,TRBD1,TRBV5-8,TRBJ2-7,TGTGCCAGCAGCTTTAATATCGAACAGGGGGCTTTGGAGTACTTC,CASSFNIEQGALEYF
NA,NA,TRBV2,TRBJ1-2,TGTGCCAGCAGTGACCCCCAGGGCCAGACCTATGGCTACACCTTC,CASSDPQGQTYGYTF
NA,NA,TRBV3-1/TRBV3-2,TRBJ1-5,TGTGCCAGCAGCCAAGCTACAGGGCCCCCCCAGCATTTT,CASSQATGPPQHF
NA,NA,TRBV11-2,TRBJ1-6,TGTGCCAGCAGCACCCTCAGGGCTTCACCCCTCCACTTT,CASSTLRASPLHF
few,NA,TRBV7-6,TRBJ1-2,TGTGCCAGCAGCTTAGGCACGACGGGGTATCTTGGCTACACCTTC,CASSLGTTGYLGYTF
NA,NA,TRBV5-4,TRBJ1-6,TGTGCCAGCAGCTTGCTTAATTCACCCCTCCACTTT,CASSLLNSPLHF
NA,NA,TRBV6-5,TRBJ2-5,TGTGCCAGCAGGGAGGGAGTCCAAGAGACCCAGTACTTC,CASREGVQETQYF
NA,NA,TRBV30,TRBJ1-2,TGTGCCTGGAGTGGGACATCAGGGTGGTATGGCTACACCTTC,CAWSGTSGWYGYTF
NA,TRBD2,TRBV19,TRBJ2-4,TGTGCCAGTAAGATTCCAAGCGGGACTAGTCAGTACTTC,CASKIPSGTSQYF
NA,TRBD1,TRBV28,TRBJ1-1,TGTGCCAGCATAAAAGCGGGGACAGGGGTGGCTGAAGCTTTCTTT,CASIKAGTGVAEAFF
NA,NA,TRBV5-1,TRBJ1-2,TGCGCCAGCAGCCCGGTAGGGGCGGCGGACTATGGCTACACCTTC,CASSPVGAADYGYTF
NA,TRBD2,TRBV28,TRBJ2-2,TGTGCCAGCAGCTCCACGACTAGCGGGAGGGCCGGGACCGGGGAGCTGTTTTTT,CASSSTTSGRAGTGELFF
few,NA,TRBV7-9,TRBJ1-4,TGTGCCAGCAGCTCGGCGAGGGTGGGTAATGAAAAACTGTTTTTT,CASSSARVGNEKLFF
NA,TRBD1,TRBV18,TRBJ1-2,TGTGCCAGCTCACCACAAACAGGGGGAGTCTATGGCTACACCTTC,CASSPQTGGVYGYTF
NA,NA,TRBV18,TRBJ1-5,TGTGCCAGCTCACCACGGGGCCAGGGCAATCAGCCCCAGCATTTT,CASSPRGQGNQPQHF
once,NA,TRBV7-9,TRBJ2-2,TGTGCCAGCAGCTGGGGACCCCGACAGGCCGAGAACACCGGGGAGCTGTTTTTT,CASSWGPRQAENTGELFF
once,NA,TRBV7-9,TRBJ2-7,TGTGCCAGCACCTCTCCCGGCTACGAGCAGTACTTC,CASTSPGYEQYF
NA,TRBD1,TRBV11-2,TRBJ1-2,TGTGCCAGCAGCTTTTTAGAGACAGGGGGCCTTGGCTACACCTTC,CASSFLETGGLGYTF
NA,TRBD2,TRBV6-5,TRBJ2-1,TGTGCCAGCAATGGTCTAGCGGGGCCCTCGGAGCAGTTCTTC,CASNGLAGPSEQFF
NA,NA,TRBV5-4,TRBJ2-1,TGTGCCAGCAGGTACAGCGGGCCCTACAATGAGCAGTTCTTC,CASRYSGPYNEQFF
NA,TRBD1,TRBV6-6,TRBJ2-7,TGTGCCAGCAGTCAAAGAGGGGGCCGAAATCCCAAGGGGGTGGGATTCGGGGTTTGGTACTTC,CASSQRGGRNPKGVGFGVWYF
NA,NA,TRBV27,TRBJ1-1,TGTGCCAGCAGTTTTCGGGGGAACACTGAAGCTTTCTTT,CASSFRGNTEAFF
once,TRBD1,TRBV12-5,TRBJ1-4,TGTGCTAGTGGTAGGGGACAGGGCCAGGAAAAACTGTTTTTT,CASGRGQGQEKLFF
NA,NA,TRBV10-3,TRBJ1-6,TGTGCCATCGGATCGCAGGGAGGGGGTAATTCACCCCTCCACTTT,CAIGSQGGGNSPLHF
NA,NA,TRBV5-4,TRBJ1-2,TGTGCCAGCAGCTTGATCGGCTATGGCTACACCTTC,CASSLIGYGYTF
few,NA,TRBV28,TRBJ2-2,TGTGCCAGCAGTTTGGCAGTGAACACCGGGGAGCTGTTTTTT,CASSLAVNTGELFF
NA,NA,TRBV5-8,TRBJ2-7,TGTGCCAGCAGCTTGGCTCTGGTGGGCAGAGCCTACGAGCAGTACTTC,CASSLALVGRAYEQYF
NA,TRBD1,TRBV5-6,TRBJ2-2,TGTGCCAGCAGCTTGAGGGACAGGGGTTATACCGGGGAGCTGTTTTTT,CASSLRDRGYTGELFF
NA,NA,TRBV6-4,TRBJ2-1,TGTGCCAGCTGTAAATGGGGTGGGACTTACAATGAGCAGTTCTTC,CASCKWGGTYNEQFF
NA,NA,TRBV4-1,TRBJ1-1,TGCGCCAGCAGCCAAGTAGGGGGGGCAACTGAAGCTTTCTTT,CASSQVGGATEAFF
NA,NA,TRBV7-2,TRBJ1-5,TGTGCCAGCAGCCTGGAGCGCCTTGGGCAGCCCCAGCATTTT,CASSLERLGQPQHF
NA,TRBD2,TRBV5-6,TRBJ2-2,TGTGCCAGCAGCGTGAGCGGGGTGAACACCGGGGAGCTGTTTTTT,CASSVSGVNTGELFF
many,NA,TRBV5-1,TRBJ2-7,TGCGCCAGCAGCTTGGTATCGGTGGAGCCGGGGGGCCACTACGAGCAGTACTTC,CASSLVSVEPGGHYEQYF
NA,NA,TRBV27,TRBJ2-7,TGTGCCAGCAGTTTATACCCAACCCGGGCCTACGAGCAGTACTTC,CASSLYPTRAYEQYF
few,TRBD1,TRBV2,TRBJ1-6,TGTGCCAGCAGTGACCGGGACAGCAATTCACCCCTCCACTTT,CASSDRDSNSPLHF
NA,NA,TRBV12-3/TRBV12-4,TRBJ2-5,TGTGCCAGCACCAAAGGGGGTCAAGAGACCCAGTACTTC,CASTKGGQETQYF